This T cell receptor (beta chain) was obtained from a study of OX40 agonist ivuxolimab in advanced cancers. Study overall: A partial response was reached by three patients: one with hepatocellular carcinoma and two with cutaneous melanoma.

Assay used: immunoSEQ multiplex PCR; TCRdb lists only in-frame clones, some missing. The data contain 45,000 to 50,000 clones, 75% to 85% of them singletons. The CDR3 is 11 amino acids. Germline V gene data show CDR1 as ENHRY and CDR2 as SYGVKD. Trimming took off 10 bases at V and 1 base at J, with 5 bases between the two ends. The sequencing used CD4+ or CD8+ T cells sorted from blood, collected in a trial of the OX40 agonist ivuxolimab. The V gene is TRBV10-3, the J gene TRBJ1-3; D is uncertain. The clonotype comes from an adult with an advanced solid tumor such as melanoma, head and neck, liver or kidney cancer. CDR3 in amino acids: CATESGNTIYF. CDR3 coding DNA: TGTGCCACGGAGTCTGGAAACACCATATATTTT.